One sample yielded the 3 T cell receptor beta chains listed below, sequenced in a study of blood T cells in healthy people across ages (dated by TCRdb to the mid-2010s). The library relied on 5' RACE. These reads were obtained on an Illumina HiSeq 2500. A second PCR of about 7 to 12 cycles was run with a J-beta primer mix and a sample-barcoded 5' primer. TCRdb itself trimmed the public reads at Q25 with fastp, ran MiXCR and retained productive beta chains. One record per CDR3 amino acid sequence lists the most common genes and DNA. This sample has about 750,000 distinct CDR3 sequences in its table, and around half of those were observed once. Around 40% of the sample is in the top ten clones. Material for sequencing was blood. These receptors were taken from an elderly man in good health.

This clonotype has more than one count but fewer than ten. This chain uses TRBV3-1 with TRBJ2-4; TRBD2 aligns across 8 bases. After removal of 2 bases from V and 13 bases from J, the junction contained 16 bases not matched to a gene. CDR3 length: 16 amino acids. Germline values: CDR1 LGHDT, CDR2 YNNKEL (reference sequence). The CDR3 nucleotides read TGTGCCAGCAGCCAACATCGGGGACTAGACACGAATGAGCAGTACTTC. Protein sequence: CASSQHRGLDTNEQYF.

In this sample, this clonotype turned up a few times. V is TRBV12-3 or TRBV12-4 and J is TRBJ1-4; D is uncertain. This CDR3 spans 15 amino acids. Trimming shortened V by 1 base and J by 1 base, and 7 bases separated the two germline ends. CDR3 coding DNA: TGTGCCAGCAGTTTAGGCCGGGGAACTAATGAAAAACTGTTTTTT. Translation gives CASSLGRGTNEKLFF.

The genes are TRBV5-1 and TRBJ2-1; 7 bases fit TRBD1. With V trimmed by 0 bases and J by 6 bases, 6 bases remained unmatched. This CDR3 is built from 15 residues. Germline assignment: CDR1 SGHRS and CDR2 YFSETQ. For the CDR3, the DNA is TGCGCCAGCAGCTTGGGGGCCACAGGGGTCAATGAGCAGTTCTTC. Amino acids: CASSLGATGVNEQFF.